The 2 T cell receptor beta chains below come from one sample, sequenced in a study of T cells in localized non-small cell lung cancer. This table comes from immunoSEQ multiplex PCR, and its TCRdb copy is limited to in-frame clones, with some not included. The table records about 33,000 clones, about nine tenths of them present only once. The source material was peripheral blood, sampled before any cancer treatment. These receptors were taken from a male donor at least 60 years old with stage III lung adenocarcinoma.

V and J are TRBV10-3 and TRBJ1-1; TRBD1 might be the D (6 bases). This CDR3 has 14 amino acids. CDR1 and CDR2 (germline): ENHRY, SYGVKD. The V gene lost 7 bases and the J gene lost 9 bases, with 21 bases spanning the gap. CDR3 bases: TGTGCCATCACCGGGACAAGGGACTTCTCCCAAGCTTTCTTT. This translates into CAITGTRDFSQAFF.

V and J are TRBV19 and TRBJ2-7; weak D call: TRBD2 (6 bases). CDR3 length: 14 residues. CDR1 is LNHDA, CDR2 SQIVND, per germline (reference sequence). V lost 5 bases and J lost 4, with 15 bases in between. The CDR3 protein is CASSSSGLGYEQYF. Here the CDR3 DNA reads TGTGCCAGTAGTTCGTCGGGACTCGGGTACGAGCAGTACTTC.